The present TCR beta chain was sequenced within a study of T cells after yellow fever vaccination. General study results and limits: From the bulk population, abundant clonotypes could contaminate and appear within FACS-sorted repertoires. Researchers report a weaker secondary response that nonetheless peaked faster, day 5 versus 15.

TCRdb reprocessed the 5' RACE reads with MiXCR, giving one entry per CDR3 protein. Of about 300,000 distinct CDR3 sequences in the sample, 6.8% were seen once. This clonotype was detected ten times or more. Antigen unknown. Per germline, CDR1 SEHNR and CDR2 FQNEAQ (reference sequence). V was pared by 5 bases and J by 0 bases, with 5 bases of the junction left unmatched. The CDR3 is made up of 16 amino acids. The material was PBMCs, obtained approximately 47 days after the first yellow fever vaccination. The TCR sequence derives from a man younger than 35 who received the YFV17D yellow fever vaccine. This chain connects TRBV7-9 to TRBJ2-4; 9 bases map to TRBD2. The CDR3 loop reads CASSASGGLAKNIQYF. The CDR3 region has the DNA TGTGCCAGCAGCGCCAGCGGGGGGCTAGCCAAAAACATTCAGTACTTC. Looking up the rest from reference TRBV7-9 and TRBJ2-4 gives the full variable domain: DTGVSQNPRHKITKRGQNVTFRCDPISEHNRLYWYRQTLGQGPEFLTYFQNEAQLEKSRLLSDRFSAERPKGSFSTLEIQRTEQGDSAMYLCASSASGGLAKNIQYFGAGTRLSVL.